This is a list of T cell receptor beta chains from one sample in a study of T cell responses to AZD1222 COVID-19 vaccine. Clones were read by immunoSEQ multiplex PCR, and TCRdb kept only the in-frame ones, dropping some. The sample contains tens of thousands of clones, approximately 90% of which appear only once. This specimen was peripheral blood, taken on day 0 of AZD1222 vaccination. The receptors were sampled from an adult in good health. Each CDR3 is given with its conserved first and last residue. D genes are given only for firm matches. Some rows mark clone size as missing; the rest say once, few, many or name a class of expanded clone.

CDR3 protein	CDR3 DNA	D gene	V gene	J gene	clone size
CAITSYSTSFLDRGNTEAFF	TGTGCCATCACCTCCTATTCCACCTCCTTCTTAGACAGGGGCAATACTGAAGCTTTCTTT	TRBD1	TRBV10-3	TRBJ1-1	NA
CASSSGTDTDTQYF	TGCGCCAGCAGCTCCGGGACAGACACAGATACGCAGTATTTT	TRBD1	TRBV5-1	TRBJ2-3	NA
CASRAGTLNYEQYF	TGTGCCAGCAGGGCCGGGACACTAAACTACGAGCAGTACTTC	NA	TRBV6-5	TRBJ2-7	NA
CASSSRGGGETQYF	TGTGCCAGCAGCTCTAGAGGGGGAGGAGAGACCCAGTACTTC	NA	TRBV11-2	TRBJ2-5	NA
CASSLNRGDYEQYF	TGTGCCAGCAGTTTAAACAGGGGAGACTACGAGCAGTACTTC	TRBD1	TRBV2	TRBJ2-7	few
CASRAVEKLFF	TGTGCCAGCAGGGCGGTTGAAAAACTGTTTTTT	NA	TRBV11-2	TRBJ1-4	NA
CASSLVGANVLTF	TGTGCCAGCAGCTTAGTTGGGGCCAACGTCCTGACTTTC	NA	TRBV11-2	TRBJ2-6	NA
CASSYSTTGDKPQHF	TGTGCCAGCAGTTACTCGACCACAGGGGACAAGCCCCAGCATTTT	TRBD1	TRBV6-2/TRBV6-3	TRBJ1-5	NA
CASSQTGPLAAISYEQYF	TGCGCCAGCAGCCAAACCGGGCCCCTAGCGGCCATCTCCTACGAGCAGTACTTC	TRBD2	TRBV4-3	TRBJ2-7	NA
CASGDEGQTNTGELFF	TGTGCCAGCGGAGATGAGGGACAGACGAACACCGGGGAGCTGTTTTTT	TRBD1	TRBV9	TRBJ2-2	NA
CASRMTSPEISPLHF	TGTGCCAGCAGGATGACGTCGCCGGAAATTTCACCCCTCCACTTT	NA	TRBV2	TRBJ1-6	many
CASSQLGVYGTANSPLHF	TGCGCCAGCAGCCAACTTGGCGTATACGGGACAGCAAATTCACCCCTCCACTTT	TRBD1	TRBV4-1	TRBJ1-6	NA
CASSPTGAGDSPLHF	TGTGCCAGCTCACCCACCGGGGCTGGGGATTCACCCCTCCACTTT	NA	TRBV18	TRBJ1-6	NA
CASRNPGSNTEAFF	TGCGCCAGCCGCAACCCCGGTTCAAACACTGAAGCTTTCTTT	NA	TRBV5-1	TRBJ1-1	NA
CASSIDRATAKQYF	TGTGCCAGCAGCATTGACAGGGCAACAGCGAAGCAGTACTTC	TRBD1	TRBV28	TRBJ2-7	NA
CASSYSWRGDQPQHF	TGTGCCAGCAGTTACTCCTGGAGGGGTGATCAGCCCCAGCATTTT	NA	TRBV6-6	TRBJ1-5	NA
CASSKGQGRGETQYF	TGTGCCAGCAGCAAAGGACAGGGCAGAGGAGAGACCCAGTACTTC	TRBD1	TRBV7-9	TRBJ2-5	NA
CASSPLAGGHTDTQYF	TGTGCCAGCTCACCCCTAGCGGGGGGACACACAGATACGCAGTATTTT	TRBD2	TRBV18	TRBJ2-3	NA
CASSELQPISGNTIYF	TGTGCCAGCAGTGAATTGCAGCCGATCTCTGGAAACACCATATATTTT	NA	TRBV6-1	TRBJ1-3	once
CASSQDNSGNTIYF	TGTGCCAGCAGCCAAGACAACTCTGGAAACACCATATATTTT	NA	TRBV3-1/TRBV3-2	TRBJ1-3	NA
CASSSGTGVTEAFF	TGCGCCAGCAGCTCCGGGACAGGGGTGACTGAAGCTTTCTTT	TRBD1	TRBV5-1	TRBJ1-1	NA
CASSLGTSKAFF	TGTGCCAGCAGCTTAGGGACCAGTAAAGCTTTCTTT	NA	TRBV7-9	TRBJ1-1	NA
CASGGIDQPQHF	TGTGCCAGCGGGGGTATCGATCAGCCCCAGCATTTT	NA	TRBV2	TRBJ1-5	NA
CASSLRPRDGELFF	TGTGCCAGCAGTCTCCGTCCCAGGGATGGGGAGCTGTTTTTT	NA	TRBV11-3	TRBJ2-2	NA
CASSPYSAGFSYNEQFF	TGTGCCAGCAGCCCCTATTCGGCGGGGTTCTCCTACAATGAGCAGTTCTTC	NA	TRBV7-6	TRBJ2-1	NA
CAWSVQGFSGSLHF	TGTGCCTGGAGTGTACAAGGTTTTAGTGGTTCCCTCCACTTT	NA	TRBV30	TRBJ1-6	NA
CASRLRQGTTITNEKLFF	TGCGCCAGCCGCCTGAGACAGGGGACTACGATAACTAATGAAAAACTGTTTTTT	TRBD1	TRBV4-1	TRBJ1-4	NA
CASSLILATGELFF	TGTGCCAGCAGCTTAATCTTAGCAACCGGGGAGCTGTTTTTT	NA	TRBV7-2	TRBJ2-2	NA
CASRPGQPTYGYTF	TGTGCCAGCAGACCAGGACAACCGACCTATGGCTACACCTTC	NA	TRBV7-2	TRBJ1-2	NA
CASSQTYEQYF	TGTGCCAGCAGTCAAACCTACGAGCAGTACTTC	NA	TRBV28	TRBJ2-7	NA
CASSLMRSQETQYF	TGTGCCAGCAGCTTAATGCGATCCCAAGAGACCCAGTACTTC	NA	TRBV11-1	TRBJ2-5	NA
CASTRRRTGYTEAFF	TGTGCCAGCACCCGACGAAGGACAGGGTATACTGAAGCTTTCTTT	TRBD1	TRBV6-5	TRBJ1-1	NA
CASKSDLNTEAFF	TGTGCCAGTAAATCGGACCTGAACACTGAAGCTTTCTTT	NA	TRBV19	TRBJ1-1	NA
CASSSTGSNSNQPQHF	TGTGCCAGCAGCTCGACAGGGAGCAATAGCAATCAGCCCCAGCATTTT	TRBD1	TRBV7-2	TRBJ1-5	once
CASSPSGISYEQYF	TGTGCCAGCAGCCCGTCGGGCATCTCCTACGAGCAGTACTTC	NA	TRBV7-9	TRBJ2-7	NA
CASRRQGSSYEQYF	TGTGCCAGCAGGCGACAGGGATCCTCCTACGAGCAGTACTTC	TRBD1	TRBV6-5	TRBJ2-7	NA
CASSQGVAKETQYF	TGTGCCAGCAGCCAAGGGGTGGCTAAAGAGACCCAGTACTTC	NA	TRBV6-5	TRBJ2-5	NA
CASTSGTNYGKLFF	TGTGCCAGTACTAGCGGGACAAATTATGGAAAACTGTTTTTT	NA	TRBV14	TRBJ1-4	NA
CASSQESSGGYGYTF	TGTGCCAGCAGCCAAGAATCGTCAGGGGGCTATGGCTACACCTTC	TRBD1	TRBV3-1/TRBV3-2	TRBJ1-2	NA
CASSQDRAGDQPQHF	TGCGCCAGCAGCCAAGATCGGGCAGGGGATCAGCCCCAGCATTTT	NA	TRBV4-3	TRBJ1-5	NA
CASSPMVNTRLNSYTF	TGTGCCAGCAGCCCGATGGTTAACACCAGACTTAATAGCTACACCTTC	NA	TRBV9	TRBJ1-2	NA
CASSETRTGATQYF	TGTGCCAGCAGTGAAACACGGACAGGGGCTACGCAGTATTTT	TRBD1	TRBV3-1/TRBV3-2	TRBJ2-3	NA
CASSEAGWQPQHF	TGTGCCAGCAGTGAAGCGGGGTGGCAGCCCCAGCATTTT	NA	TRBV6-1	TRBJ1-5	NA
CASSFGPPNEQFF	TGTGCCAGCAGCTTTGGTCCCCCAAATGAGCAGTTCTTC	NA	TRBV7-3	TRBJ2-1	NA
CASRATNTGELFF	TGTGCCAGCAGGGCCACCAACACCGGGGAGCTGTTTTTT	NA	TRBV27	TRBJ2-2	once